This TCR beta chain was recorded in a study of blood T cell repertoires in COVID-19. Turning to the study itself: PBMCs, B-cell-depleted T cells, or T cells were the source of the cDNA or gDNA that made up the material.

Libraries were prepared by immunoSEQ multiplex PCR; TCRdb keeps only in-frame clonotypes and omits some of them. The sample consists of hundreds of thousands of clones, 70% to 90% of them appearing once. Germline CDR1 and CDR2: SGHRS and YFSETQ. V shed 4 bases, J shed 0 bases, and the junction held 7 bases outside the gene matches. The CDR3 length is 18 residues. Material: peripheral blood. This sequence originates from a man in his 70s with acute or convalescent COVID-19. The V and J genes are TRBV5-1 and TRBJ2-7, with 16 bases identical to TRBD2. The CDR3 loop reads CASSPGLAGGSSSYEQYF. The CDR3 DNA reads TGCGCCAGCAGCCCGGGACTAGCGGGAGGGTCAAGCTCCTACGAGCAGTACTTC. Filled out from reference TRBV5-1 and TRBJ2-7, the complete variable domain reads KAGVTQTPRYLIKTRGQQVTLSCSPISGHRSVSWYQQTPGQGLQFLFEYFSETQRNKGNFPGRFSGRQFSNSRSEMNVSTLELGDSALYLCASSPGLAGGSSSYEQYFGPGTRLTVT.